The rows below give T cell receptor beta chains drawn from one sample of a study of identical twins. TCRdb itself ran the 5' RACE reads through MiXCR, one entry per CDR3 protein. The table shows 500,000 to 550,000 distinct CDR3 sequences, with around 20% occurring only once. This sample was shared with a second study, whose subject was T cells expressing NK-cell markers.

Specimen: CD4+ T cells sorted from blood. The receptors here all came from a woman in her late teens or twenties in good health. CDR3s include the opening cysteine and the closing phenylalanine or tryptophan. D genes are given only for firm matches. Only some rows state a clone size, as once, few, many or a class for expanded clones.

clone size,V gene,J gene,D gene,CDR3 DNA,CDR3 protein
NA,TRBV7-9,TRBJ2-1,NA,TGTGCCAGCAAGGGAGGTGGGGATGAGCAGTTCTTC,CASKGGGDEQFF
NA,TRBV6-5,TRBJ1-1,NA,TGTGCCAGCAGCTATACACTGAACACTGAAGCTTTCTTT,CASSYTLNTEAFF
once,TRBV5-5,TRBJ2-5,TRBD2,TGTGCCAGCAGCCCGCGGACTAGCGGGATCTTGGAGACCCAGTACTTC,CASSPRTSGILETQYF
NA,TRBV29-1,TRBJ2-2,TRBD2,TGCAGCGCCACGACTAGCGGGAGTACGGGCGGGGAGCTGTTTTTT,CSATTSGSTGGELFF
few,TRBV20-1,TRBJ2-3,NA,TGCAGTGCTAGAGATATGGGGGTGGGTACGCAGTATTTT,CSARDMGVGTQYF
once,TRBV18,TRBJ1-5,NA,TGTGCCAGCTCAGGGTGGACCCCTCAGGGGTATCAGCCCCAGCATTTT,CASSGWTPQGYQPQHF
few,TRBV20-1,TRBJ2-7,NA,TGCAGTGCGCCCCGGCAGGGGAGGGCCGAGCAGTACTTC,CSAPRQGRAEQYF
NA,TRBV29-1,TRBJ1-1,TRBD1,TGCAGCGCCCTCCCCGGGACAGGCATGAACACTGAAGCTTTCTTT,CSALPGTGMNTEAFF
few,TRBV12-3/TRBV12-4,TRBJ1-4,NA,TGTGCCAGCAGTTTAGCCGGGACAACTAATGAAAAACTGTTTTTT,CASSLAGTTNEKLFF
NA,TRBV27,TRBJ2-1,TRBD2,TGTGCCACGCCTAGCGGGAGGGCCCCGGACAATGAGCAGTTCTTC,CATPSGRAPDNEQFF
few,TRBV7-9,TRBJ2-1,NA,TGTGCCAGCAGATATATGTATGAGCAGTTCTTC,CASRYMYEQFF
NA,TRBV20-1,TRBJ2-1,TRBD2,TGCAGTGCTAGAAAGGGGACTAGCGGGAGGACTAGCTCCTACAATGAGCAGTTCTTC,CSARKGTSGRTSSYNEQFF
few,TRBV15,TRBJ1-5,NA,TGTGCCACCAGCAGAGTCGACAGGCCAAATCAGCCCCAGCATTTT,CATSRVDRPNQPQHF
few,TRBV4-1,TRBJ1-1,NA,TGCGCCAGCAGCCAAAATAGACAGAACACTGAAGCTTTCTTT,CASSQNRQNTEAFF
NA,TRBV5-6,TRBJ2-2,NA,TGTGCCAGCAGCTTGGCCAGGCTGAACACCGGGGAGCTGTTTTTT,CASSLARLNTGELFF
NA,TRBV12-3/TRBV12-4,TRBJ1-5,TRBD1,TGTGCCAGCAGTTCCGGGACAGGGGCGAAGCCCCAGCATTTT,CASSSGTGAKPQHF
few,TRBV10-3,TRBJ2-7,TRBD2,TGTGCCATCCGGAGCGGGAGGTCCTACGAGCAGTACTTC,CAIRSGRSYEQYF
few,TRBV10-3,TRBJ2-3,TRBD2,TGTGCCATCACCCCGAGGGGACTAACTAGCACAGATACGCAGTATTTT,CAITPRGLTSTDTQYF
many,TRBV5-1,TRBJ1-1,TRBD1,TGCGCCAGCAGTAATACGGGACAGCAGTACCGAAGTTTTAACACTGAAGCTTTCTTT,CASSNTGQQYRSFNTEAFF
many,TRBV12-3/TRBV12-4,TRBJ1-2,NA,TGTGCCAGCAGTTTGGGGGTTGGCTATGGCTACACCTTC,CASSLGVGYGYTF
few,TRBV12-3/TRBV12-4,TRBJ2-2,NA,TGTGCCAGCAGTCCTGGAGGCGGCGGGGAGCTGTTTTTT,CASSPGGGGELFF
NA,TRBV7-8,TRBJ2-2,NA,TGTGCCAGCAGCTTATTTTGGGTGAGGAGCCGGACCGGGGAGCTGTTTTTT,CASSLFWVRSRTGELFF
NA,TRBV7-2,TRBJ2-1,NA,TGTGCCAGCAGCTTAACCCGGGACTACAATGAGCAGTTCTTC,CASSLTRDYNEQFF
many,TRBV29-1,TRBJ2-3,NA,TGCAGCGTTGGAGGAGGGGACTGGAGCACAGATACGCAGTATTTT,CSVGGGDWSTDTQYF
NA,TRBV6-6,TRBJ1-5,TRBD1,TGTGCCAGCAGTTACTCGAGACAGGGAAATGATCAGCCCCAGCATTTT,CASSYSRQGNDQPQHF
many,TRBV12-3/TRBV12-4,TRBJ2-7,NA,TGTGCCAGCAGCCTTAAGTTGGGGTACGAGCAGTACTTC,CASSLKLGYEQYF
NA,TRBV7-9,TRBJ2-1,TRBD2,TGTGCCAGCAGCTCACGAGCGGGAGACTACAATGAGCAGTTCTTC,CASSSRAGDYNEQFF
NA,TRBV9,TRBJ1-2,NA,TGTGCCAGCAGCGTACTAGGGGGTCCCGCCGCGGGGTACACCTTC,CASSVLGGPAAGYTF
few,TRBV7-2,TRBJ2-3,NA,TGTGCCAGCAGTCAAGGGATCCGGCGCACAGATACGCAGTATTTT,CASSQGIRRTDTQYF
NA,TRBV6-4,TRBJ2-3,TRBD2,TGTGCCAGCAGTCCAGAGGGAGGGATTTCAGATACGCAGTATTTT,CASSPEGGISDTQYF
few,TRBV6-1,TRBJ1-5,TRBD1,TGTGCCAGCAGGATGACAGGGGTCAATCAGCCCCAGCATTTT,CASRMTGVNQPQHF
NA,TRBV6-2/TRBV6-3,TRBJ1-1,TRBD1,TGTGCCAGCCGATTTGGGGGACAGGCCGCCAAGGAAGCTTTCTTT,CASRFGGQAAKEAFF
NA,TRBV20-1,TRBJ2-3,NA,TGCAGTGCTAGAAAGGGGCAGACAGATACGCAGTATTTT,CSARKGQTDTQYF
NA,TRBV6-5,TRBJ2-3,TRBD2,TGTGCCAGCAGTTACGACGCCGACTCTACTAGCGGGAGGAGAGATACGCAGTATTTT,CASSYDADSTSGRRDTQYF
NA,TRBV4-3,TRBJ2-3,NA,TGCGCCAGCAGCCAATCCCACAGGGTGGGAGATACGCAGTATTTT,CASSQSHRVGDTQYF
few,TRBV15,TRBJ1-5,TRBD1,TGTGCCACCAGCACGACAGGGTCGGGTCAGCCCCAGCATTTT,CATSTTGSGQPQHF
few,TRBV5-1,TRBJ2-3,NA,TGCGCCAGCAGCTGGGCAGGGGTAATGAGCACAGATACGCAGTATTTT,CASSWAGVMSTDTQYF
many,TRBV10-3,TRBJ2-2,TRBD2,TGTGCCATCAGGGTGACTAGCGGGAGTTCTCAGGCCGGGGAGCTGTTTTTT,CAIRVTSGSSQAGELFF
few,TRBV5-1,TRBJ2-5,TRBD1,TGCGCCAGCAGCTTGACTGGACAGGGGGCAAGAGAGACCCAGTACTTC,CASSLTGQGARETQYF
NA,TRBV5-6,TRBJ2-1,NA,TGTGCCAGCAGCTCCGTCGGCGGTAGCTACAATGAGCAGTTCTTC,CASSSVGGSYNEQFF
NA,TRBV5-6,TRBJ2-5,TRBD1,TGTGCCAGCAGCCGCCTACAGGGGATACAGACCCAGTACTTC,CASSRLQGIQTQYF
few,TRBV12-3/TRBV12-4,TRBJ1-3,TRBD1,TGTGCCAGCATCGGACAGGGACTAGGAAACACCATATATTTT,CASIGQGLGNTIYF
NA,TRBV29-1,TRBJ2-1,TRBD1,TGCAGCGTTGACGGACAGGGGATTACCAATGAGCAGTTCTTC,CSVDGQGITNEQFF
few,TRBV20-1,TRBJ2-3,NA,TGCAGTGGAAGCCGCGACCCCACAGATACGCAGTATTTT,CSGSRDPTDTQYF
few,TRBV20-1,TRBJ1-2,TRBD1,TGCAGTGCTGGGACAGGGCACTATGGCTACACCTTC,CSAGTGHYGYTF
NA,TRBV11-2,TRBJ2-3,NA,TGTGCCAGCAGCTTCCCCCCGGTGGGTTTCCCGGGGAACACAGATACGCAGTATTTT,CASSFPPVGFPGNTDTQYF
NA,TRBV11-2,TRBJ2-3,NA,TGTGCCAGCAGCTCCATCTCCGGGGCGGGAGATACGCAGTATTTT,CASSSISGAGDTQYF
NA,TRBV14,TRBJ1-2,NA,TGTGCCAGCAGCCATGGGTCAGCTAAGGGCTACACCTTC,CASSHGSAKGYTF
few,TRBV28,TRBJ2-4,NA,TGTGCCAGCAGTTCCCCTGAGTTAGCCAAAAACATTCAGTACTTC,CASSSPELAKNIQYF
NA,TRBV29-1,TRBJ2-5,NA,TGCAGCGTTGACCAGGGGTCTCAAGAGACCCAGTACTTC,CSVDQGSQETQYF
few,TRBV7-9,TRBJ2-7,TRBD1,TGTGCCAGCAGCTTTCGTGTAGGGACAGGGGGCGAGCAGTACTTC,CASSFRVGTGGEQYF